Below, 16 T cell receptor beta chains from the same sample are listed, as sequenced in a study of glioma-infiltrating T cells after dendritic cell vaccination. Generated by immunoSEQ multiplex PCR, the TCRdb table keeps only in-frame clones and is missing some. The sample includes more than 95,000 clones, around 87% of them seen just once. The time point is: after dendritic cell vaccination, including at tumor progression/relapse. Sequenced material: blood, taken after dendritic cell vaccination. The receptors come from a human donor with glioblastoma.

This sequence joins TRBV30 and TRBJ2-6; the D gene is possibly TRBD2 (5 bases). This CDR3 contains 16 residues. Germline CDR1 and CDR2: GTSNPN and SVGIG (reference sequence). Deletions cut 4 bases from V and 2 bases from J, with 15 bases between. The CDR3 is CAWTRASGAGANVLTF. In nucleotides, the CDR3 is TGTGCCTGGACGAGGGCATCCGGGGCTGGGGCCAACGTCCTGACTTTC.

This rearrangement joins TRBV27 to TRBJ1-6, with 8 positions matching TRBD1. CDR1 is MNHEY, CDR2 SMNVEV, per germline (reference sequence). The V and J ends lost 8 bases and 6 bases, in that order; junction bases with no gene match: 9. The CDR3 is 15 residues long. The CDR3 nucleotides read TGTGCCAGCCGGCTCGGACAGGGCTTTAATTCACCCCTCCACTTT. It is translated as CASRLGQGFNSPLHF.

V is TRBV7-8 and J is TRBJ2-2; D is possibly TRBD2 (6 bases). CDR1 is SGHVS, CDR2 FQNEAQ, per germline. The CDR3 is made up of 14 amino acids. The V gene lost 6 bases and the J gene lost 7 bases, with 15 bases spanning the gap. This CDR3 is CASRPSGVGGELFF. CDR3 nucleotide sequence: TGTGCCAGCAGGCCCTCGGGGGTCGGCGGGGAGCTGTTTTTT.

The chain's CDR3 is CASSLVGQGAYEQYF. In DNA, the CDR3 is TGTGCCAGCAGTTTAGTAGGACAGGGGGCCTACGAGCAGTACTTC. The J gene is TRBJ2-7, the V gene TRBV27; 10 nucleotides agree with TRBD1. Germline CDR1 MNHEY, CDR2 SMNVEV (reference sequence). The CDR3 is 15 amino acids. V gave up 2 bases and J gave up 2 bases; unmatched junction bases: 3.

The chain links TRBV28 to TRBJ1-2; D not resolved. CDR1 and CDR2 (germline): MDHEN, SYDVKM. The CDR3 contains 12 residues. For the CDR3, the DNA is TGTGGGATTTCGGAGTCTTCTGATGGCTACACCTTC. Protein sequence: CGISESSDGYTF.

This chain connects TRBV5-6 to TRBJ2-5, with 11 positions matching TRBD2. CDR3 length equals 16 residues. V was pared by 1 base and J by 5 bases, with 7 bases of the junction left unmatched. The germline V gene encodes CDR1 SGHDT and CDR2 YYEEEE. The CDR3 DNA reads as TGTGCCAGCAGCTTGATTCTAGCGGGGGGAGGGGAGACCCAGTACTTC. It specifies CASSLILAGGGETQYF.

The CDR3 is CASSLALGRSTDTQYF. As DNA, the CDR3 is TGTGCCAGCAGCTTGGCTCTGGGGAGGAGCACAGATACGCAGTATTTT. The rearrangement links TRBV5-4 to TRBJ2-3, with TRBD2 as a possible D gene (6 bases). Between the trimmed V and J ends, which lost 0 bases and 0 bases, there was a span of 11 bases. The germline gives CDR1 SGHNT, CDR2 YYREEE (reference sequence). This CDR3 is built from 16 residues. Combining the CDR3 with reference TRBV5-4 and TRBJ2-3 gives the whole variable domain ETGVTQSPTHLIKTRGQQVTLRCSSQSGHNTVSWYQQALGQGPQFIFQYYREEENGRGNFPPRFSGLQFPNYSSELNVNALELDDSALYLCASSLALGRSTDTQYFGPGTRLTVL.

The V and J genes are TRBV19 and TRBJ2-3, with 7 nucleotides matching TRBD1. The V segment lost 6 bases and the J segment 2 bases; nucleotides outside the gene matches: 8. The CDR3 totals 15 residues. Germline values: CDR1 LNHDA, CDR2 SQIVND (reference sequence). The CDR3, as DNA: TGTGCCAGTAGGGGACAGAAAAGGCCCACAGATACGCAGTATTTT. Protein: CASRGQKRPTDTQYF.

The chain couples TRBV9 to TRBJ2-5; 7 bases are a match to TRBD1. With V trimmed by 4 bases and J by 4 bases, 10 bases remained unmatched. There are 15 residues in the CDR3. Germline assignment: CDR1 SGDLS and CDR2 YYNGEE. CDR3 in DNA: TGTGCCAGCAGCTTGGAACAGGGGTCGCGAGAGACCCAGTACTTC. Its translation is CASSLEQGSRETQYF.

CDR3: CAISEFQDYYEQYF. In DNA form, the CDR3 reads TGTGCCATCAGTGAGTTCCAGGACTATTACGAGCAGTACTTC. The rearrangement uses TRBV10-3 and TRBJ2-7; a weak D match, TRBD2 (6 bases). CDR1 and CDR2 (germline): ENHRY, SYGVKD. This CDR3 is 14 amino acids long. The V end was cut by 1 base, the J end by 4 bases, with 11 bases between.

This chain links TRBV6-1 with TRBJ1-5, with D possibly matching TRBD1 (6 bases). Germline V gene lookup returns CDR1 MNHNS and CDR2 SASEGT. This CDR3 is 16 amino acids long. V was clipped by 2 bases and J by 6 bases, with 17 bases between them. The CDR3 region is CASSEWGGRGGQPQHF. CDR3 DNA sequence: TGTGCCAGCAGTGAATGGGGGGGGCGCGGGGGTCAGCCCCAGCATTTT.

Only one count was recorded for this clone. V usage is TRBV18 and J usage is TRBJ1-1; D uncertain. The CDR3 runs to 16 residues. CDR1 KGHSH and CDR2 LQKENI come from the germline V gene. Trimming shortened V by 2 bases and J by 1 base, and 14 bases separated the two germline ends. Written as DNA, the CDR3 is TGTGCCAGCTCACCATTGCGTAATGCAGGGAACACTGAAGCTTTCTTT. This gives the protein CASSPLRNAGNTEAFF.

This rearrangement joins TRBV5-6 to TRBJ2-7, with D possibly being TRBD1 (6 bases). Trimming stripped 0 bases from V and 3 bases from J, with 10 bases between. This CDR3 spans 14 amino acids. Germline V gene sequence: CDR1 SGHDT, CDR2 YYEEEE. The CDR3 DNA sequence: TGTGCCAGCAGCTTGGGGGGGCGGAACTACGAGCAGTACTTC. Translating it yields CASSLGGRNYEQYF.

The genes are TRBV7-3 and TRBJ1-2; 7 nucleotides agree with TRBD1. CDR1 SGHTA and CDR2 FQGTGA come from the germline V gene. The V gene end was trimmed by 5 bases and the J gene end by 2 bases; junction bases not matched to a gene: 8. The CDR3 sequence is 15 residues long. The CDR3 bases are TGTGCCAGCAGCCCCTCCGCGACAGGGAACTATGGCTACACCTTC. Its protein is CASSPSATGNYGYTF.

The rearrangement joins TRBV7-9 to TRBJ1-2, with TRBD1 as a possible D gene (5 bases). The V gene lost 5 bases and the J gene lost 7 bases, with 14 bases spanning the gap. This CDR3 has 13 amino acids. Germline V lookup: CDR1 SEHNR, CDR2 FQNEAQ (reference sequence). CDR3 nucleotides: TGTGCCAGCAGCAATTCAGGTGACAGTGGCTACACCTTC. Translating gives CASSNSGDSGYTF.

This clone occurred once. The chain combines TRBV19 with TRBJ2-3, with TRBD2 matching over 11 bases. Per the germline V gene, CDR1 is LNHDA and CDR2 is SQIVND (reference sequence). Unmatched junction bases numbered 3, after V lost 4 bases and J lost 0 bases. The CDR3 totals 16 residues. CDR3: CASSRRTSGSTDTQYF. Here the CDR3 DNA reads TGTGCCAGTAGTAGGCGGACTAGCGGGAGCACAGATACGCAGTATTTT.